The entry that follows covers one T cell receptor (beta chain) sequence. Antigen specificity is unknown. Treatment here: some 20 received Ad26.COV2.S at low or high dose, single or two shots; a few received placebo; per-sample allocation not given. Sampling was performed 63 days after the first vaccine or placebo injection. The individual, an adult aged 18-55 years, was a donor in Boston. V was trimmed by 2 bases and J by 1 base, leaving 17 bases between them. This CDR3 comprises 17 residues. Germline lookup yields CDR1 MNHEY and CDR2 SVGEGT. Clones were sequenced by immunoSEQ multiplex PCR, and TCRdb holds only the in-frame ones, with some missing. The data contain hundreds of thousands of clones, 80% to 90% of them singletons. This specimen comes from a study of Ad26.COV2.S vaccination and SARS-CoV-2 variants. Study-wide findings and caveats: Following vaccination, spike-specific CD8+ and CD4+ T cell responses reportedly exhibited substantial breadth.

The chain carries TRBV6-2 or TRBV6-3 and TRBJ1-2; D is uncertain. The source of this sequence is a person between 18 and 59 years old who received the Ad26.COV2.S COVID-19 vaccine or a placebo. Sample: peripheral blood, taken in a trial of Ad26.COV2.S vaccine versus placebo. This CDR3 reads CASSYLGVGGINYGYTF. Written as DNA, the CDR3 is TGTGCCAGCAGTTACCTGGGAGTTGGAGGGATTAACTATGGCTACACCTTC.